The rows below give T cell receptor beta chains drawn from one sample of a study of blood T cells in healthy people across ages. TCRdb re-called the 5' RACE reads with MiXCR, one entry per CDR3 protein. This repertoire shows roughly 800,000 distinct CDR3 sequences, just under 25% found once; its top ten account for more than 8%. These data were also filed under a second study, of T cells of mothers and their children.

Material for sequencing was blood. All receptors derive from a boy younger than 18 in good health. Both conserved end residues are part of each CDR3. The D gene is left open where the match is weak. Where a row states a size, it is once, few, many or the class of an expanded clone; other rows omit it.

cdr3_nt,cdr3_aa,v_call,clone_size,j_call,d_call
TGTGCCAGCAGCGACCTTTTCGGGACCTCGGACGTCCTGACTTTC,CASSDLFGTSDVLTF,TRBV9,-,TRBJ2-6,-
TGCAGTGCTAGATTAGACAGGGGGCATGGCTACACCTTC,CSARLDRGHGYTF,TRBV20-1,-,TRBJ1-2,TRBD1
TGCAGTGCTATGGTGACTAGCGGGAGTCGGGAGTACTTC,CSAMVTSGSREYF,TRBV20-1,once,TRBJ2-5,TRBD2
TGTGCCAGCAGCTTGACACATAATGAAAAACTGTTTTTT,CASSLTHNEKLFF,TRBV5-5,few,TRBJ1-4,-
TGTGCCAGTAGTATAGATCTGATAGCGGTCTACAATGAGCAGTTCTTC,CASSIDLIAVYNEQFF,TRBV19,-,TRBJ2-1,-
TGTGCCAGCAGCCCTGATCCGAATCAGCCCCAGCATTTT,CASSPDPNQPQHF,TRBV7-8,few,TRBJ1-5,-
TGCAGCGTTGAACAGGTTACCTACAATGAGCAGTTCTTC,CSVEQVTYNEQFF,TRBV29-1,-,TRBJ2-1,-
TGTGCCAGCAGCTCCCCGACAGGGCTTGGCTACACCTTC,CASSSPTGLGYTF,TRBV12-3/TRBV12-4,once,TRBJ1-2,TRBD1
TGTGCCAGCACCTGGGAGCAAAACATTCAGTACTTC,CASTWEQNIQYF,TRBV6-1,few,TRBJ2-4,-
TGTGCCAGCAGTTACTCGAAGATAAGGCTAGCCGGGGAGCTGTTTTTT,CASSYSKIRLAGELFF,TRBV6-5,-,TRBJ2-2,-
TGTGCCAGCAGCCCCTGGGACACCGGGGGGACCCAGTACTTC,CASSPWDTGGTQYF,TRBV11-2,-,TRBJ2-5,-
TGCGCCAGCAGCCAATTGGGGATGAATAATGAAAAACTGTTTTTT,CASSQLGMNNEKLFF,TRBV4-3,-,TRBJ1-4,-
TGTGCCAGCAGCCCGGGGTTTGCTGAAGCTTTCTTT,CASSPGFAEAFF,TRBV3-1,-,TRBJ1-1,-
TGTGCCAGCAGCCCCCTGACTAGTCCCACCGGGGAGCTGTTTTTT,CASSPLTSPTGELFF,TRBV3-1,-,TRBJ2-2,-
TGTGCCAGCAGCGTAGACCGCTCGGAGGATACGCAGTATTTT,CASSVDRSEDTQYF,TRBV9,-,TRBJ2-3,-
TGTGCCAGCAGCCCTTGGACTGCACCCCAAGAGACCCAGTACTTC,CASSPWTAPQETQYF,TRBV7-2,-,TRBJ2-5,-
TGCGCCAGCAGCCAAGAAGGAGGGTCCACGCAGTACTTC,CASSQEGGSTQYF,TRBV4-3,-,TRBJ2-5,-
TGTGCCAGTAGGCCAAGCAGGGGCAACACCGGGGAGCTGTTTTTT,CASRPSRGNTGELFF,TRBV19,-,TRBJ2-2,-